This T cell receptor beta chain appears in the sequencing data of a study of shared clonotypes between healthy human individuals. Looking at the study overall: CD4 naive cells filled three plates per donor, CD4 memory three, CD8 naive two and CD8 memory one. Study-level findings and limits: Memory subsets generally showed smaller estimated richness than naive subsets did. When compared with the clonotypes that were shared by all four sorted-subset donors, the non-shared clonotypes turned out to have lower generation probabilities.

Trimming took off 4 bases at V and 1 base at J, with 11 bases between the two ends. The CDR3 is made up of 14 amino acids. From germline, CDR1 is LNHNV and CDR2 YYDKDF (reference sequence). Terminally differentiated effector memory CD45RA+ cells were excluded by CCR7 positive selection of CD45RO-negative cells. Methods used by the authors: As immunoSEQ supplied junction-only sequences (without quality scores), filtering differed. Here immunoSEQ multiplex PCR was the method, and the copy in TCRdb shows in-frame clones only, minus some. The D gene and trimming were derived from the DNA, and the V and J assignments and clone size from that table. This table holds 800,000 to 950,000 clones, 96% found once. In regard to this clone: Its antigen is unknown.

Sequences were obtained from naive CD8+ T cells sorted from blood. This clonotype was sampled from a man aged 30-40 years in good health. The chain joins TRBV15 to TRBJ2-7, with unresolved D. The DNA for the CDR3 is TGTGCCACCAGCACCTCCTATGGATCCTACGAGCAGTACTTC. Its translation: CATSTSYGSYEQYF.